The present T cell receptor (beta chain) was sequenced within a study of blood T cell repertoires in COVID-19. Turning to the study itself: The samples span acute and convalescent COVID-19 from the United States, Italy and Spain.

The CDR3 covers 16 residues. Germline loops: CDR1 LNHNV, CDR2 YYDKDF (reference sequence). Trimming at V came to 0 bases and at J to 1 base, leaving 4 bases not matched to a gene. Profiling relied on immunoSEQ multiplex PCR, and the TCRdb table lists in-frame clones only, not all of them. The data contain some 150,000 clones, approximately 81% of them seen just once; the ten biggest clones take up about 2.5%. The chain joins TRBV15 to TRBJ2-7; 9 bases map to TRBD2. This TCR was sampled from a human donor with acute or convalescent COVID-19. The donor label of this sample is uncertain. Input material: peripheral blood. The CDR3 nucleotides read TGTGCCACCAGCAGAGATGGTCTAGCGGGGTCCTACGAGCAGTACTTC. Translated, it gives CATSRDGLAGSYEQYF.